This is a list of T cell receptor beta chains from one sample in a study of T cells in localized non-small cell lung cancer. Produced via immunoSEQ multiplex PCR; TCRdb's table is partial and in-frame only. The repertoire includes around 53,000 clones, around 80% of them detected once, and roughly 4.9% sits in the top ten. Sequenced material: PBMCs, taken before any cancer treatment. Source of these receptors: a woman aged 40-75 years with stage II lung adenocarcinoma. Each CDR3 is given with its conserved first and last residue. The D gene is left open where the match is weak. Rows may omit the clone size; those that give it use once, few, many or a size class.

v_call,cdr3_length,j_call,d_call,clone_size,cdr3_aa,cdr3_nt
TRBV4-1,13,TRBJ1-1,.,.,CASSQDPGLGAFF,TGCGCCAGCAGCCAAGACCCGGGACTAGGAGCTTTCTTT
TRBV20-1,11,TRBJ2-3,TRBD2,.,CSAHSGGRQYF,TGCAGTGCTCATAGCGGGGGACGGCAGTATTTT
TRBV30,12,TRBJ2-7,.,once,CAWSPQGFEQYF,TGTGCCTGGAGTCCACAGGGTTTCGAGCAGTACTTC
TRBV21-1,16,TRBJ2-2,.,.,CASSKRGQGMTGELFF,TGTGCCAGCAGCAAAAGAGGACAGGGAATGACCGGGGAGCTGTTTTTT
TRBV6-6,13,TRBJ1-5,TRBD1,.,CAISGQGAQPQHF,TGTGCCATATCTGGACAGGGGGCTCAGCCCCAGCATTTT
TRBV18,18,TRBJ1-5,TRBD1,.,CASSSTLQGASSNQPQHF,TGTGCCAGCTCATCCACACTACAGGGGGCAAGTAGCAATCAGCCCCAGCATTTT
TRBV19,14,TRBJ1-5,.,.,CASTLIQGNQPQHF,TGTGCCAGTACCCTGATACAGGGCAATCAGCCCCAGCATTTT
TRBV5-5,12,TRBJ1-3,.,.,CASSLAGNTIYF,TGTGCCAGCAGCTTGGCCGGAAACACCATATATTTT
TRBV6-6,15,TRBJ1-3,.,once,CASSPQGQAGNTIYF,TGTGCCAGCAGTCCCCAAGGCCAGGCGGGAAACACCATATATTTT
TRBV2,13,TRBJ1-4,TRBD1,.,CATDRVTNEKLFF,TGTGCCACAGACAGGGTAACTAATGAAAAACTGTTTTTT
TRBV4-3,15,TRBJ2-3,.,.,CASSLGGGGTDTQYF,TGCGCCAGCAGCTTGGGAGGGGGGGGAACAGATACGCAGTATTTT
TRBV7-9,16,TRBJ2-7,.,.,CASSSVTSPSSYEQYF,TGTGCCAGCAGCTCGGTTACTAGCCCGAGCTCCTACGAGCAGTACTTC
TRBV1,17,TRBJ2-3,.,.,CTSSQTSGECSTDTQYF,TGCACCAGCAGCCAAACTAGCGGGGAATGTAGCACAGATACGCAGTATTTT
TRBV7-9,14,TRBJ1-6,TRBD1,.,CASSSGQGVSPLHF,TGTGCCAGCAGCTCGGGACAGGGAGTTTCACCCCTCCACTTT
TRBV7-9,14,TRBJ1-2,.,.,CASSQSTGLSGYTF,TGTGCCAGCAGCCAGTCCACAGGGTTGAGTGGCTACACCTTC
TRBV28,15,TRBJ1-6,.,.,CATLQGSSYNSPLHF,TGTGCCACCTTACAGGGCAGCTCCTATAATTCACCCCTCCACTTT
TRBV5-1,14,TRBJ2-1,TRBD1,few,CASASDGTGVEQFF,TGCGCCAGCGCCTCTGACGGGACAGGGGTTGAGCAGTTCTTC
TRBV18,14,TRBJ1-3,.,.,CASSPNTAGNTIYF,TGTGCCAGCTCACCAAATACTGCTGGAAACACCATATATTTT
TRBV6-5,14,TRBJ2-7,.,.,CASSLPRGPYEQYF,TGTGCCAGCAGCCTCCCCCGGGGACCCTACGAGCAGTACTTC
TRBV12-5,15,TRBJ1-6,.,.,CASGLGQSSNSPLHF,TGTGCTAGTGGATTAGGACAGTCCAGTAATTCACCCCTCCACTTT
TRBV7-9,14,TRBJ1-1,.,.,CASSLTWVNTEAFF,TGTGCCAGCAGCTTAACATGGGTGAACACTGAAGCTTTCTTT
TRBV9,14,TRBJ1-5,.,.,CASSVEGGNQPQHF,TGTGCCAGCAGCGTAGAAGGGGGTAATCAGCCCCAGCATTTT
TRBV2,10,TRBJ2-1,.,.,CASSENEQFF,TGTGCCAGCAGTGAGAATGAGCAGTTCTTC
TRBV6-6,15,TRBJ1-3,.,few,CASSSTGTSGNTIYF,TGTGCCAGCAGTTCTACAGGGACCTCTGGAAACACCATATATTTT
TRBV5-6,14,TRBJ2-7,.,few,CASSPGWGRYEQYF,TGTGCCAGCAGCCCTGGTTGGGGAAGGTACGAGCAGTACTTC
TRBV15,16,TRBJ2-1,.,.,CATSRDKDGAYNEQFF,TGTGCCACCAGCAGAGATAAGGACGGCGCCTACAATGAGCAGTTCTTC
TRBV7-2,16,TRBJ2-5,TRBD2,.,CASSSGLAGGRETQYF,TGTGCCAGCAGCTCAGGACTAGCGGGGGGGAGAGAGACCCAGTACTTC
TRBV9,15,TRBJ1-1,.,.,CASSVAWGVNTEAFF,TGTGCCAGCAGCGTAGCTTGGGGCGTGAACACTGAAGCTTTCTTT
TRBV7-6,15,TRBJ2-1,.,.,CASSLGSDWGNEQFF,TGTGCCAGCAGCTTAGGATCGGACTGGGGTAATGAGCAGTTCTTC
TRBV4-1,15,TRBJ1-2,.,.,CASSQEFRQGIGYTF,TGCGCCAGCAGCCAAGAATTCAGGCAGGGGATCGGCTACACCTTC
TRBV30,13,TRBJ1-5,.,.,CAWRRDSNQPQHF,TGTGCCTGGAGACGGGATAGCAATCAGCCCCAGCATTTT
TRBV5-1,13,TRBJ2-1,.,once,CASKEGVGDEQFF,TGCGCCAGCAAGGAGGGGGTAGGGGATGAGCAGTTCTTC
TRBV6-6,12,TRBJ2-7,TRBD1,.,CASREGAYEQYF,TGTGCCAGCAGAGAGGGGGCTTACGAGCAGTACTTC
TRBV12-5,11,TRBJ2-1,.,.,CASGLDDEQFF,TGTGCTAGTGGTCTCGATGATGAGCAGTTCTTC
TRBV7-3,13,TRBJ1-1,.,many,CASSLTLDTEAFF,TGTGCCAGCAGCTTAACGTTGGACACTGAAGCTTTCTTT
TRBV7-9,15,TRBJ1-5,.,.,CASSAPGGSNQPQHF,TGTGCCAGCAGCGCCCCGGGGGGTAGCAATCAGCCCCAGCATTTT
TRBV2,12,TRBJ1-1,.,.,CASSDLNTEAFF,TGTGCCAGCAGTGACCTGAACACTGAAGCTTTCTTT
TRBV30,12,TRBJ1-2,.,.,CAWNVGGNGYTF,TGTGCCTGGAACGTAGGGGGTAATGGCTACACCTTC
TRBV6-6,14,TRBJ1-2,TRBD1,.,CASSPGQGIMGYTF,TGTGCCAGCAGTCCCGGACAGGGTATTATGGGCTACACCTTC
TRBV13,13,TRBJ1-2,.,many,CASPGLPNYGYTF,TGTGCCAGCCCAGGCCTTCCTAACTATGGCTACACCTTC
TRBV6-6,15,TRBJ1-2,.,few,CASSSQGRGGYGYTF,TGTGCCAGCAGTTCCCAGGGGAGAGGTGGCTATGGCTACACCTTC
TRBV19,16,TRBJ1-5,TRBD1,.,CASSGVTGDLYQPQHF,TGTGCCAGTAGTGGGGTGACAGGGGATCTATATCAGCCCCAGCATTTT
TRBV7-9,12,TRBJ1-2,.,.,CASSNRQDGYTF,TGTGCCAGCAGCAACCGACAGGACGGCTACACCTTC
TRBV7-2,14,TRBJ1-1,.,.,CASSKGRERTEAFF,TGTGCCAGCAGCAAAGGCAGGGAACGCACTGAAGCTTTCTTT
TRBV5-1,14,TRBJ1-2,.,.,CASSLNTGTDGYTF,TGCGCCAGCAGCTTGAATACAGGTACGGATGGCTACACCTTC
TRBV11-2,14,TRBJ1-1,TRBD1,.,CASSWGQWDTEAFF,TGTGCCAGCAGCTGGGGACAGTGGGACACTGAAGCTTTCTTT
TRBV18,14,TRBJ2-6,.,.,CASSPDVGANVLTF,TGTGCCAGCTCGCCCGATGTTGGGGCCAACGTCCTGACTTTC
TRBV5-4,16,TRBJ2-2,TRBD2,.,CASSFRAGGRTGELFF,TGTGCCAGCAGCTTCCGAGCGGGGGGACGCACCGGGGAGCTGTTTTTT
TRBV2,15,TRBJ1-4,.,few,CASSQAGGTNEKLFF,TGTGCCAGCAGCCAGGCCGGAGGAACTAATGAAAAACTGTTTTTT
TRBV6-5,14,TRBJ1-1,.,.,CASSYFGQNTEAFF,TGTGCCAGCAGTTACTTCGGGCAGAACACTGAAGCTTTCTTT
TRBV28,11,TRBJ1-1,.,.,CASSARSEAFF,TGTGCCAGCAGCGCGAGAAGTGAAGCTTTCTTT
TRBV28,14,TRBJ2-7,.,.,CASSPWASLNEQYF,TGTGCCAGCAGCCCCTGGGCTAGCTTAAACGAGCAGTACTTC
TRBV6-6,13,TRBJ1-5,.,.,CASSGVAHQPQHF,TGTGCCAGCAGCGGGGTAGCCCATCAGCCCCAGCATTTT
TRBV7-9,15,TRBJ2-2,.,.,CASRKGDGYTGELFF,TGTGCCAGCAGGAAAGGCGACGGATACACCGGGGAGCTGTTTTTT